These 7 T cell receptor beta chains originate from one sample sequenced in a study of regulatory T cells in long-lasting Graves disease. Time point specified: persistent/refractory GD, antithyroid drugs over 5 years with positive TRAb. RNA isolated from PBMCs was used to make the TCR library. Libraries of TCR beta came from iRepertoire HTBI primers plus Arm-PCR of CDR3 regions. A single record per CDR3 protein comes from TCRdb applying MiXCR to the multiplex PCR reads. The sample yields roughly 700,000 distinct CDR3 sequences, about 30% seen once. The source material was peripheral blood mononuclear cells (PBMCs), sampled when the disease was refractory, from a patient treated with antithyroid drugs. These receptors came from a female donor with Graves disease.

This chain connects TRBV7-2 to TRBJ2-7; D might be TRBD2 (6 bases). Trimming took off 7 bases at V and 0 bases at J, with 10 bases between the two ends. CDR1 is SGHTA and CDR2 is FQGNSA in the germline V gene. The CDR3 is 13 amino acids. The CDR3 region has the DNA TGTGCCAGCACCGGGAGCCCCTCCTACGAGCAGTACTTC. It translates to CASTGSPSYEQYF.

This clonotype has only a few counts. J is TRBJ2-7 and V is TRBV15, with a possible D match to TRBD1 (5 bases). CDR3 length: 13 amino acids. Per the germline V gene, CDR1 is LNHNV and CDR2 is YYDKDF (reference sequence). V lost 5 bases, J lost 6 bases, and 14 bases lay in between. The CDR3 sequence: CATSARRGSEQYF. The CDR3 nucleotides read TGTGCCACCAGCGCCCGTAGGGGCTCCGAGCAGTACTTC.

This chain links TRBV28 with TRBJ1-3, with D tentatively TRBD1 (6 bases). CDR3 length equals 14 residues. V lost 6 bases and J 4 bases, leaving 13 bases between the germline ends. Germline CDR1 MDHEN, CDR2 SYDVKM. The CDR3 sequence is CASSRGDNGNTIYF. CDR3 coding DNA: TGTGCCAGCAGCCGAGGGGACAACGGAAACACCATATATTTT.

The chain carries TRBV28 and TRBJ1-2; D not certain. Germline values: CDR1 MDHEN, CDR2 SYDVKM. This CDR3 has 14 residues. Trimming cost V 8 bases and J 8 bases, with 21 bases left between them. The CDR3 protein is CASHNAGSPKGYTF. CDR3 nucleotide sequence: TGTGCCAGCCACAACGCCGGGTCCCCGAAGGGCTACACCTTC.

This clonotype was seen a few times. The CDR3 DNA sequence: TGCGCCAGCAGCCCCGTTAGCAGCGATCAGCCCCAGCATTTT. This gives the protein CASSPVSSDQPQHF. The V gene is TRBV5-1, the J gene TRBJ1-5, with unresolved D. V gave up 4 bases and J gave up 5 bases, with 13 bases separating them. Germline-derived CDR1 and CDR2 are SGHRS and YFSETQ. This CDR3 is 14 amino acids long.

This clonotype was recorded a few times. V gene TRBV12-3 or TRBV12-4 combines with J gene TRBJ1-5; no clear D gene. This CDR3 has 12 residues. V lost 8 bases and J lost 7, with 12 bases in between. The CDR3 protein is CASARRGQPQHF. The DNA of the CDR3 is TGTGCCAGCGCCCGACGGGGACAGCCCCAGCATTTT.

This clonotype was counted between two and nine times. The V and J genes are TRBV5-1 and TRBJ2-5, with 8 bases aligning to TRBD2. The CDR3 contains 15 residues. Germline CDR1 is SGHRS and CDR2 is YFSETQ. With 2 bases clipped from V and 3 bases from J, the junction kept 6 bases outside the gene matches. This CDR3 reads CASSLLLADEETQYF. CDR3 bases: TGCGCCAGCAGCTTACTACTAGCGGATGAAGAGACCCAGTACTTC.